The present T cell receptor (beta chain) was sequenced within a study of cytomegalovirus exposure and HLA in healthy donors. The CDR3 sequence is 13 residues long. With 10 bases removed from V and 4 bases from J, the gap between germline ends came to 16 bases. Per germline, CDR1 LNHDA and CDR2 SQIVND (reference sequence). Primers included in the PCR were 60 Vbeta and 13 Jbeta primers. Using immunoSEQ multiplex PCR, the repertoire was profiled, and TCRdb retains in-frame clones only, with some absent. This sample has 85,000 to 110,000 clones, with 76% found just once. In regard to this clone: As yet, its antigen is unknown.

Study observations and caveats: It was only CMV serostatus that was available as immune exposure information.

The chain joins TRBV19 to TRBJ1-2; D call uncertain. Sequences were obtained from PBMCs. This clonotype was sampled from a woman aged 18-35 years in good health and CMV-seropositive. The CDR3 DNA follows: TGTGCCACGCTTCCAAGGGAGAGCTATGGCTACACCTTC. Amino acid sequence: CATLPRESYGYTF.